The T cell receptor (beta chain) described here comes from a study of cytomegalovirus exposure and HLA in healthy donors. Notes on the study in general: In a later analysis, V- and J-gene trimming of beta chains associated with a DCLRE1C missense variant, replicated independently.

This CDR3 is built from 15 residues. Germline CDR1 reads MDHEN; CDR2 reads SYDVKM. V lost 2 bases to trimming and J lost 4 bases, with 14 bases between them. To note about this clone: Its target is unknown.

Amplification used 60 Vbeta primers and 13 Jbeta primers. Using immunoSEQ multiplex PCR, the repertoire was profiled, and TCRdb retains in-frame clones only, with some absent. The sample includes 250,000 to 350,000 clones, more than 80% of them seen just once. Source material: PBMCs. This clonotype was sampled from a man aged 35-49 years in good health and CMV-seropositive. The V call is TRBV28, the J call TRBJ1-2, with D tentatively TRBD1 (5 bases). The CDR3 loop reads CASSLRQGIGYGYTF. The DNA of the CDR3 is TGTGCCAGCAGTTTAAGGCAGGGCATCGGCTATGGCTACACCTTC.